The rows below give T cell receptor beta chains drawn from one sample of a study of shared clonotypes between healthy human individuals. Profiled with immunoSEQ multiplex PCR; TCRdb holds only in-frame clones, not every one. Here the sample spans roughly 2,300,000 clones, around 92% being singletons. Sequenced material: naive CD4+ T cells from PBMCs. The receptors were sampled from a man younger than 35 in good health. Some clones in this sample may be carry-over from other donors' samples. Each CDR3 is given with its conserved first and last residue. Each record gives: D gene, V gene, clone size, J gene, CDR3 protein, CDR3 DNA. The D gene is left open where the match is weak. Clone size is not always given. Where it is, it says once, few, many or a class for expanded clones.

D: TRBD1; V: TRBV9; size: .; J: TRBJ2-1; CDR3: CARKGGTGVCNEQFF; DNA: TGTGCCAGAAAAGGGGGGACAGGGGTCTGCAATGAGCAGTTCTTC
D: .; V: TRBV6-1; size: few; J: TRBJ1-1; CDR3: CASSEVILNTEAFF; DNA: TGTGCCAGCAGTGAGGTCATTTTGAACACTGAAGCTTTCTTT
D: .; V: TRBV25-1; size: .; J: TRBJ1-4; CDR3: CASSDRQIEKLFF; DNA: TGTGCCAGCAGTGACCGGCAGATCGAAAAACTGTTTTTT
D: TRBD2; V: TRBV5-4; size: .; J: TRBJ2-7; CDR3: CASSLGLAVPYEQYF; DNA: TGTGCCAGCAGCTTGGGTCTAGCGGTCCCCTACGAGCAGTACTTC
D: .; V: TRBV28; size: .; J: TRBJ2-2; CDR3: CASRLGGAGTTGELFF; DNA: TGTGCCAGCAGGCTGGGAGGTGCGGGGACCACCGGGGAGCTGTTTTTT
D: TRBD1; V: TRBV7-6; size: .; J: TRBJ1-4; CDR3: CASSRTGVGEKLFF; DNA: TGTGCCAGCAGCCGGACAGGGGTGGGTGAAAAACTGTTTTTT
D: .; V: TRBV30; size: .; J: TRBJ2-2; CDR3: CAWSGQSTGELFF; DNA: TGTGCCTGGAGTGGCCAGTCCACCGGGGAGCTGTTTTTT
D: .; V: TRBV7-9; size: once; J: TRBJ2-7; CDR3: CASSFSTSGPYEQYF; DNA: TGTGCCAGCAGCTTTTCGACCAGCGGGCCCTACGAGCAGTACTTC
D: .; V: TRBV5-1; size: .; J: TRBJ1-2; CDR3: CASSLRDASNYGYTF; DNA: TGCGCCAGCAGCTTGCGGGACGCTTCTAACTATGGCTACACCTTC
D: TRBD1; V: TRBV5-8; size: .; J: TRBJ1-1; CDR3: CASSPQQGRFTEAFF; DNA: TGTGCCAGCAGCCCACAACAGGGGAGGTTCACTGAAGCTTTCTTT
D: .; V: TRBV2; size: .; J: TRBJ1-4; CDR3: CASSRQSTNEKLFF; DNA: TGTGCCAGCAGCCGACAGTCGACAAATGAAAAACTGTTTTTT
D: .; V: TRBV7-2; size: .; J: TRBJ2-5; CDR3: CASSLAHGSGTGETQYF; DNA: TGTGCCAGCAGCTTAGCGCATGGTAGCGGGACAGGGGAGACCCAGTACTTC
D: TRBD1; V: TRBV7-2; size: .; J: TRBJ1-2; CDR3: CASKEQGIANYGYTF; DNA: TGTGCCAGCAAGGAACAGGGGATAGCTAACTATGGCTACACCTTC
D: .; V: TRBV6-5; size: .; J: TRBJ1-2; CDR3: CASKREVRSGYTF; DNA: TGTGCCAGTAAGAGGGAGGTCCGCAGTGGCTACACCTTC
D: .; V: TRBV4-1; size: .; J: TRBJ2-3; CDR3: CASSQGGIGNTQYF; DNA: TGCGCCAGCAGCCAAGGAGGTATTGGAAATACGCAGTATTTT
D: TRBD1; V: TRBV28; size: .; J: TRBJ1-2; CDR3: CASSGGRGSYGYTF; DNA: TGTGCCAGCAGTGGGGGCAGGGGGTCCTATGGCTACACCTTC
D: TRBD1; V: TRBV27; size: .; J: TRBJ2-7; CDR3: CASKRQGASYEQYF; DNA: TGTGCCAGCAAGAGACAGGGGGCTTCCTACGAGCAGTACTTC
D: TRBD2; V: TRBV11-2; size: .; J: TRBJ2-2; CDR3: CASSFTSGGAGELFF; DNA: TGTGCCAGCAGCTTTACTAGCGGGGGAGCCGGGGAGCTGTTTTTT
D: TRBD2; V: TRBV9; size: .; J: TRBJ2-3; CDR3: CASSVTSKGDTQYF; DNA: TGTGCCAGCAGCGTGACTAGCAAGGGAGATACGCAGTATTTT
D: .; V: TRBV10-3; size: .; J: TRBJ2-6; CDR3: CAIMGGGANVLTF; DNA: TGTGCCATCATGGGTGGTGGGGCCAACGTCCTGACTTTC
D: .; V: TRBV28; size: .; J: TRBJ1-3; CDR3: CASSFHSSGNTIYF; DNA: TGTGCCAGCAGTTTTCATTCCTCTGGAAACACCATATATTTT
D: TRBD1; V: TRBV18; size: .; J: TRBJ2-1; CDR3: CASSPGTGGYNEQFF; DNA: TGTGCCAGCTCACCCGGGACAGGAGGCTACAATGAGCAGTTCTTC
D: .; V: TRBV18; size: once; J: TRBJ1-1; CDR3: CASTPFGGEAFF; DNA: TGTGCCAGCACCCCCTTTGGGGGTGAAGCTTTCTTT
D: .; V: TRBV5-4; size: .; J: TRBJ1-1; CDR3: CASSLSRMGNTEAFF; DNA: TGTGCCAGCAGCTTATCTCGGATGGGGAACACTGAAGCTTTCTTT